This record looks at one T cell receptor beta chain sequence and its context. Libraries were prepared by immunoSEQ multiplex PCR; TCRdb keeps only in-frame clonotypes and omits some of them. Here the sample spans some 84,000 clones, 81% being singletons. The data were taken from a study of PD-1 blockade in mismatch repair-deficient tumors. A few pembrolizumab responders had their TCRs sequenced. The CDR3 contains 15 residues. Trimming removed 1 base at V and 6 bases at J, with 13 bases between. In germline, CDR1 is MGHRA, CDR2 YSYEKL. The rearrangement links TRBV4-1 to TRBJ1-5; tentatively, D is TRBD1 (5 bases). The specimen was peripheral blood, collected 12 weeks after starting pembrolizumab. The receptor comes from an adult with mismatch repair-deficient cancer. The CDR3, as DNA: TGCGCCAGCAGCCAAGGGGGGGGGATGGTTCAGCCCCAGCATTTT. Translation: CASSQGGGMVQPQHF.